This T cell receptor beta chain emerged from a study of blood T cell repertoires in COVID-19. On the study more broadly: The analysed material was cDNA or gDNA that came from T cells, B-cell-depleted T cells, or PBMCs.

Germline CDR1 reads SGHDT; CDR2 reads YYEEEE. V was cut by 4 bases and J by 4 bases, with 21 bases left in between. This CDR3 spans 16 amino acids. Per the authors' pipeline: Reference gene primers were amplified, and this amplification served to estimate nucleated cell counts. Sequenced by immunoSEQ multiplex PCR; TCRdb stores in-frame clones only, minus some. V and J calls plus clone size are reproduced from that table; the DNA served to infer D and trimming. The sample has over 150,000 clones, 65% to 85% seen once; the top ten hold roughly 2.8%. Input material: peripheral blood. The chain recombines TRBV5-6 with TRBJ2-7, with D maybe TRBD1 (5 bases). This receptor was taken from a woman aged 55-69 years with acute or convalescent COVID-19. The CDR3 sequence: CASSKQGLQSGYEQYF. The CDR3 bases are TGTGCCAGCAGCAAGCAAGGTCTTCAGTCAGGGTACGAGCAGTACTTC.